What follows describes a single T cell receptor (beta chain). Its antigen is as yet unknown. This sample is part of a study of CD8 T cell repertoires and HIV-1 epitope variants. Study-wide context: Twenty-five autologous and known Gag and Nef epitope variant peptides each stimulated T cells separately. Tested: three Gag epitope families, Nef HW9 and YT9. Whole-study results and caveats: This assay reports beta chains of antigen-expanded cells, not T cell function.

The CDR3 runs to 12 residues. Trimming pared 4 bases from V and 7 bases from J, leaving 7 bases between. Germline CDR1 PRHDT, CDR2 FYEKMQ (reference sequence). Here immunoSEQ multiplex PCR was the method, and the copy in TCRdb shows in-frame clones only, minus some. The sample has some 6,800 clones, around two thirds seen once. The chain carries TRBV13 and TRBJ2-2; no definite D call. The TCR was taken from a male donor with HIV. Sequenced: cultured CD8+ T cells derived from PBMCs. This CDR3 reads CASSSHVGELFF. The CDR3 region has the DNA TGTGCCAGCAGCTCGCACGTCGGGGAGCTGTTTTTT.